This T cell receptor (beta chain) was sequenced for a study of human T cells and chemical hapten exposure. This CDR3 is built from 14 residues. V lost 1 base to trimming and J lost 3 bases, with 10 bases between them. Germline-derived CDR1 and CDR2 are SGHNT and YYREEE (reference sequence). This clonotype occurred a few times. Single cDNA molecules in the library carried unique molecular identifiers attached during preparation. Using its own MiXCR run on the RACE reads, TCRdb lists one record per CDR3 protein. The table has 90,000 to 110,000 distinct CDR3 sequences, about a tenth seen once. The time point denotes: patch test 2, 6 weeks after DPC sensitization. Treatment of the sample: therapeutic diphenylcyclopropenone sensitization with weekly scalp DPC.

The chain joins TRBV5-4 to TRBJ1-2, with D tentatively TRBD1 (5 bases). The input for sequencing was whole blood, taken in connection with sensitization to the hapten diphenylcyclopropenone (DPC). The clonotype was recovered from a woman aged 40-49 years with alopecia areata. Some clones in this sample may be carry-over from other donors' samples. CDR3 DNA: TGTGCCAGCAGCTTGATTACAGGAGACTATGGCTACACCTTC. Protein: CASSLITGDYGYTF.